The 9 T cell receptor beta chains in this list originate from one sample, sequenced in a study of blood T cells in healthy people across ages. A J-beta primer mix and a sample-barcoded 5' primer were used in a second PCR of about 6 to 12 cycles. TCRdb independently ran MiXCR on the 5' RACE reads; one entry per CDR3 protein. The repertoire holds about 1.6 million distinct CDR3 sequences, with around 36% as singletons. The specimen sequenced was blood. These receptor sequences come from a woman aged 25 to 39 in good health.

This clonotype came up a few times. The genes are TRBV6-1 and TRBJ2-5; D unresolved. This CDR3 is 13 amino acids long. V lost 5 bases and J 5 bases, leaving 12 bases between the germline ends. Germline CDR1 is MNHNS and CDR2 is SASEGT. Here the CDR3 DNA reads TGTGCCAGCAGTTTCGGGCCTCGGGAGACCCAGTACTTC. It translates to CASSFGPRETQYF.

This clonotype was detected only a few times. This chain joins TRBV20-1 and TRBJ1-1, with D hard to call. The CDR3 is 14 amino acids. The germline gives CDR1 DFQATT, CDR2 SNEGSKA (reference sequence). The V end lost 3 bases, the J end lost 1 base, and 12 bases lay between the germline ends. The CDR3 coding sequence is TGCAGTGCTAGCGCCGGCAGACCGAACACTGAAGCTTTCTTT. It encodes CSASAGRPNTEAFF.

This clonotype has more than one count but fewer than ten. This chain uses TRBV4-1 with TRBJ2-7; D gene unclear. From germline, CDR1 is MGHRA and CDR2 YSYEKL. The germline V and J ends were trimmed by 0 bases and 4 bases, with 10 bases remaining between them. The CDR3 contains 14 residues. The CDR3 nucleotides read TGCGCCAGCAGCCAAGATTCCTCGGTGTACGAGCAGTACTTC. It codes for CASSQDSSVYEQYF.

This clonotype was observed many times. The chain combines TRBV29-1 with TRBJ2-7; 8 positions agree with TRBD1. The CDR3 runs to 13 residues. The V segment lost 6 bases and the J segment 6 bases; nucleotides outside the gene matches: 10. Germline lookup yields CDR1 SQVTM and CDR2 ANQGSEA. The CDR3 sequence is CSVGQGSFGEQYF. The CDR3 DNA is TGCAGCGTCGGACAGGGCTCCTTTGGCGAGCAGTACTTC.

The V gene is TRBV10-2, the J gene TRBJ2-7; TRBD1 agrees at 7 bases. V trimming: 7 bases; J trimming: 6 bases; junction bases outside the gene matches: 15. The CDR3 is made up of 15 amino acids. Per the germline V gene, CDR1 is WSHSY and CDR2 is SAAADI. The CDR3 loop is CASTSSVTGSGEQYF. In DNA form, the CDR3 reads TGCGCCAGCACCTCCTCAGTGACAGGGTCGGGCGAGCAGTACTTC.

This clonotype was recorded a few times. As the CDR3 is not closed by the conserved phenylalanine or tryptophan, this likely results from a read error. The J gene is TRBJ2-4, the V gene TRBV30; no clear D gene. The closer fit of TRBJ2-7 to the DNA end suggests the J call may be wrong. Germline CDR1 reads GTSNPN; CDR2 reads SVGIG (reference sequence). The CDR3 extends over 13 amino acids. The CDR3 DNA is TGTGCCTGGAGTAACGGAATTGGGCTCGAGCAGTACTGC. Its protein product is CAWSNGIGLEQYC.

The V gene is TRBV28, the J gene TRBJ1-2; tentative D call: TRBD1 (5 bases). The CDR3 is made up of 14 amino acids. Trimming cost V 9 bases and J 4 bases, with 18 bases left between them. The germline gives CDR1 MDHEN, CDR2 SYDVKM. This CDR3 is CASLSRDRFYGYTF. CDR3 in DNA: TGTGCCAGTCTATCTCGGGACCGATTCTATGGCTACACCTTC.

This clonotype has ten or more counts. The chain couples TRBV29-1 to TRBJ2-1; TRBD1 matches 7 bases. Germline values: CDR1 SQVTM, CDR2 ANQGSEA. J gave up 0 bases and V 8 bases, and 10 bases lay outside the gene matches. This CDR3 region has 15 residues. The CDR3 sequence is CSTEQGTSSYNEQFF. CDR3 in DNA: TGCAGCACGGAACAGGGGACGAGCTCCTACAATGAGCAGTTCTTC.

CDR3 loop: CSAHSAGGSSYNEQFF. The CDR3 DNA is TGCAGTGCCCATTCAGCGGGGGGAAGCTCCTACAATGAGCAGTTCTTC. The J gene is TRBJ2-1, the V gene TRBV20-1, with 9 bases that match TRBD2. Trimming removed 6 bases from V and 0 bases from J; junction bases left unmatched: 9. Germline V gives CDR1 DFQATT, CDR2 SNEGSKA (reference sequence). CDR3 length: 16 amino acids.